The count of the clone carrying this T cell receptor (beta chain) is one. The antigen is unknown. The PCR made use of 60 Vbeta and 13 Jbeta primers. Sequenced by immunoSEQ multiplex PCR; TCRdb stores in-frame clones only, minus some. The sample contains roughly 120,000 clones, about three quarters of which appear only once. The data originate from a study of cytomegalovirus exposure and HLA in healthy donors. Study results and caveats: Most likely, a cluster of highly shared sequence variants arose as a sequencing artifact. TCR beta V segments were, for the most part, productive about 87% or about 30% of the time in an earlier analysis. Among the CMV-associated chains, three were confirmed in vitro as specific for CMV antigens. Evidence from a later analysis indicated that most CMV-associated TCR beta chains looked HLA-restricted.

This CDR3 is 12 amino acids long. The V gene lost 8 bases and the J gene lost 4 bases, with 12 bases spanning the gap. Per germline, CDR1 SNHLY and CDR2 FYNNEI. Input material: PBMCs. The clonotype was recovered from a man aged 40-55 years in good health and CMV-seropositive. The V gene is TRBV2, the J gene TRBJ2-7; maybe TRBD1 (5 bases). DNA for the CDR3: TGTGCCAGCGCCCGGCAGGGTTACGAGCAGTACTTC. This translates into CASARQGYEQYF.